This is a list of T cell receptor beta chains from one sample in a study of a mutant IDH1 vaccine in newly diagnosed glioma. These receptors' antigens are unknown. This table comes from immunoSEQ multiplex PCR, and its TCRdb copy is limited to in-frame clones, with some not included. Among tens of thousands of clones listed, about 87% were seen once. This material consisted of PBMCs, taken from a glioma patient whose treatment included an IDH1 peptide vaccine. These TCRs come from a woman in her 40s with glioma. The CDR3 runs from the conserved cysteine through the conserved F or W.

v_call: TRBV18
cdr3_aa: CASSPKATGRYF

v_call: TRBV4-3
cdr3_aa: CASSQVPSGGVNEQFF

v_call: TRBV30
cdr3_aa: CAWSRQGGTRQETQYF

v_call: TRBV29-1
cdr3_aa: CSVVTSAPYEQYF

v_call: TRBV6-1
cdr3_aa: CASSEGYWTGGRNTEAFF

v_call: TRBV18
cdr3_aa: CASSTIAGDYEQYF

v_call: TRBV5-1
cdr3_aa: CASSKGQAGTEAFF

v_call: TRBV4-3
cdr3_aa: CASSQGYTSDTEAFF

v_call: TRBV7-2
cdr3_aa: CASSSRGGVLFHERYTQYF

v_call: TRBV30
cdr3_aa: CAWSVRRGTDTQYF

v_call: TRBV5-5
cdr3_aa: CASSLPTGGTEAFF

v_call: TRBV5-8
cdr3_aa: CASSTKTDTQYF

v_call: TRBV25-1
cdr3_aa: CASSPGGSPHEQFF

v_call: TRBV5-1
cdr3_aa: CASSLDERGVDTQYF

v_call: TRBV5-1
cdr3_aa: CASSLRGGQNTGELFF

v_call: TRBV2
cdr3_aa: CASSTGQDYGYTF

v_call: TRBV9
cdr3_aa: CASSVGSEISSANYGYTF

v_call: TRBV6-5
cdr3_aa: CASSYEPFYGYTF

v_call: TRBV7-8
cdr3_aa: CASSHNEQFF

v_call: TRBV19
cdr3_aa: CASGVLNTEAFF

v_call: TRBV6-9
cdr3_aa: CASSYRIRGNYGYTF

v_call: TRBV14
cdr3_aa: CASSRQLPSTDTQYF

v_call: TRBV28
cdr3_aa: CASSLEVGKETQYF

v_call: TRBV10-3
cdr3_aa: CAISVGLAGEETQYF

v_call: TRBV7-8
cdr3_aa: CASSSDRASYNEQFF

v_call: TRBV6-4
cdr3_aa: CASSETVRSYNEQFF

v_call: TRBV7-9
cdr3_aa: CASSPNRGNTEAFF

v_call: TRBV2
cdr3_aa: CASIRRTGGVGELFF